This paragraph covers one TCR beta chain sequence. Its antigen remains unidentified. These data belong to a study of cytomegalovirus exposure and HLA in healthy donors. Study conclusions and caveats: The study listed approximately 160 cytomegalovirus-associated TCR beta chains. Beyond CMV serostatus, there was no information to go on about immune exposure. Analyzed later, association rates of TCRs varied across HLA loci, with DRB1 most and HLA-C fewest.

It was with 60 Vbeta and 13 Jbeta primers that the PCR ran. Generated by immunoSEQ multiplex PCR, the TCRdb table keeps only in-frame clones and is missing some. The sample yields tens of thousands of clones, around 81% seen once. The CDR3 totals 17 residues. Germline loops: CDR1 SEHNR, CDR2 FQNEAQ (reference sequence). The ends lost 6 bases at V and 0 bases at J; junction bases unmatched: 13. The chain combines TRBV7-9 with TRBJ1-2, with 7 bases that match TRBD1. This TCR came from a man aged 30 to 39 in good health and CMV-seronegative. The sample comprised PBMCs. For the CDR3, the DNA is TGTGCCAGCAGTCGATTAACGGGGACAGTCGCTAACTATGGCTACACCTTC. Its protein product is CASSRLTGTVANYGYTF. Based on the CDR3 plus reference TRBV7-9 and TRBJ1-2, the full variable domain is DTGVSQNPRHKITKRGQNVTFRCDPISEHNRLYWYRQTLGQGPEFLTYFQNEAQLEKSRLLSDRFSAERPKGSFSTLEIQRTEQGDSAMYLCASSRLTGTVANYGYTFGSGTRLTVV.